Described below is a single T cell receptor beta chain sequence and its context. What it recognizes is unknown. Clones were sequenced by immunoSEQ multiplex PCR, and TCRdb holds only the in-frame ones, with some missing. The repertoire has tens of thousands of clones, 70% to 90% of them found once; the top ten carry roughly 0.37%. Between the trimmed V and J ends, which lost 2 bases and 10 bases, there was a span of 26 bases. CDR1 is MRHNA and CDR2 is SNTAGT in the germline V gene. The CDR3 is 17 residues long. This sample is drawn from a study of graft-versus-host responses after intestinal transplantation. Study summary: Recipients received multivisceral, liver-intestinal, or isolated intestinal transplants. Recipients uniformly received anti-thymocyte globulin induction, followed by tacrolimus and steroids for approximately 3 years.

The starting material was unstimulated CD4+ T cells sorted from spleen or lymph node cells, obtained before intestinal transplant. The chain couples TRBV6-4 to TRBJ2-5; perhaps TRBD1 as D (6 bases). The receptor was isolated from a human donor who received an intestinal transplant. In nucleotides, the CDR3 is TGTGCCAGCAGTGACCTCCGGGACACCGGGTTCAAAGTGGACCAGTACTTC. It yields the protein CASSDLRDTGFKVDQYF.